The TCR beta chain under discussion was sequenced for a study of response to subunit inactivated influenza vaccine. Study findings and constraints: The study's authors posited that every seasonal influenza vaccination enlists few new T cells.

Remarks on this clonotype: Antigen specificity is unknown. This may stem from a read error, because a much larger clone lies one nucleotide away. The limits of the CDR3 on the DNA are not certain, so only TCRdb's listed CDR3 is given.

MiXCR, run by TCRdb on the RT-PCR reads, gives a single entry per CDR3 protein. The table lists approximately 490,000 distinct CDR3 sequences, less than 7.5% of them singletons, with approximately 14% in the top ten. This clonotype was sampled from a man between 50 and 75 years old who received an inactivated influenza vaccine. The sequencing here drew on PBMCs from blood, taken around 25 months after vaccination.

CDR3 amino acids: CSVADGSYTEPFF. The chain employs TRBV29-1 and TRBJ1-1. Germline V gene lookup returns CDR1 SQVTM and CDR2 ANQGSEA. Including both end residues, the CDR3 is 13 amino acids long.